This T cell receptor beta chain was observed in a study of T cells in Graves' hyperthyroidism and ophthalmopathy. At least ten counts were recorded for this clonotype. The target antigen is unknown. Authors of the study amplified TCR beta CDR3 regions from RNA transcripts. A set of HTBI primers served as the primers for a first-round RT-PCR of the TCR CDR3. TCRdb itself ran the multiplex PCR reads through MiXCR, one entry per CDR3 protein. The sample contains over 250,000 distinct CDR3 sequences, around 22% of which appear only once. Findings of the study overall: Model-based prediction identified ophthalmopathy a median 6.5 months prior to its onset. Stable hyperthyroidism was told apart from ophthalmopathy by a model built on 13 V-J features. Also found in blood were most expanded thyroid clonotypes above 0.001.

V lost 6 bases and J 0 bases, leaving 21 bases between the germline ends. The CDR3 is 17 amino acids. Germline V CDR1 and CDR2: DFQATT, SNEGSKA (reference sequence). The source of this sequence is a man aged 25-45 years with Graves' ophthalmopathy. The sequenced sample consisted of blood. V and J are TRBV20-1 and TRBJ2-4; a weak D match, TRBD2 (6 bases). The CDR3 nucleotides are TGCAGTGCCCGGGGCGCGGCGGGGACCCTAGCCAAAAACATTCAGTACTTC. Protein: CSARGAAGTLAKNIQYF.